The 15 T cell receptor beta chains below come from one sample, sequenced in a study of vaccination and CD4 T cells after COVID-19. With the Oncomine TCR Beta short-read assay, DNA from cultured CD4+ T cells was sequenced. TCRdb re-derived calls from the PCR reads in MiXCR, one entry per CDR3 protein. The sample holds 20,000 or so distinct CDR3 sequences; approximately 50% are singletons and the top ten take 10%. These receptors' targets are unknown. Treatment: approximately nine-day PBMC culture with coronavirus spike peptide pools or control peptides (ViraFEST assay). Source: CD4+ T cells from blood, cultured in vitro, taken before SARS-CoV-2 vaccination. The receptors come from a human donor who had recovered from COVID-19.

This chain's CDR3 is CASRFRTSGRTEQFF. CDR3 nucleotide sequence: TGTGCCAGTAGGTTTCGGACTAGCGGGAGGACCGAGCAGTTCTTC. V and J are TRBV19 and TRBJ2-1; 14 nucleotides line up with TRBD2. The CDR3 sequence is 15 residues long. Germline lookup yields CDR1 LNHDA and CDR2 SQIVND (reference sequence). Trimming at V came to 6 bases and at J to 10 bases, leaving 8 bases not matched to a gene. Variable domain in full (rest from reference TRBV19 and TRBJ2-1): DGGITQSPKYLFRKEGQNVTLSCEQNLNHDAMYWYRQDPGQGLRLIYYSQIVNDFQKGDIAEGYSVSREKKESFPLTVTSAQKNPTAFYLCASRFRTSGRTEQFFGPGTRLTVL.

The chain is built from TRBV5-8 and TRBJ2-7, with D tentatively TRBD2 (6 bases). The CDR3 has 12 amino acids. From germline, CDR1 is SGHTS and CDR2 YDEGEE. V was pared by 4 bases and J by 7 bases, with 12 bases between. The DNA for the CDR3 is TGTGCCAGCAGCCCCTTTCGGGGGGAGCAGTACTTC. Protein sequence: CASSPFRGEQYF.

This rearrangement joins TRBV19 to TRBJ2-3, with TRBD1 identical over 7 bases. The CDR3 sequence is 14 residues long. Unmatched junction bases numbered 8, after V lost 9 bases and J lost 2 bases. Germline V gene data show CDR1 as LNHDA and CDR2 as SQIVND (reference sequence). As DNA, the CDR3 is TGTGCCAGCAAGGGGACAGTGAACACAGATACGCAGTATTTT. Translating it yields CASKGTVNTDTQYF.

The V gene is TRBV20-1, the J gene TRBJ2-2, with D uncertain. The V end lost 2 bases, the J end lost 1 base, and 14 bases lay between the germline ends. The V gene's germline CDR1 is DFQATT and CDR2 SNEGSKA (reference sequence). The CDR3 has 16 residues. This CDR3 is CSARQSTGENTGELFF. In nucleotides, the CDR3 is TGCAGTGCTAGACAAAGTACCGGTGAGAACACCGGGGAGCTGTTTTTT.

This sequence joins TRBV24-1 and TRBJ2-3, with unresolved D. The CDR3 consists of 13 residues. Trimming stripped 6 bases from V and 2 bases from J, with 8 bases between. Per germline, CDR1 KGHDR and CDR2 SFDVKD. The CDR3 is CATSPQNTDTQYF. The CDR3 region has the DNA TGTGCCACCAGTCCTCAGAACACAGATACGCAGTATTTT.

The V gene is TRBV12-2, the J gene TRBJ2-1; TRBD2, the table's D call, lacks a check against the DNA. TRBV12-2 counts as a pseudogene. The CDR3 runs 15 residues. Written as DNA, the CDR3 is TGTGCAACCTCAAATACTAGCGGGAGTTCCAATGAGCAGTTCTTC. This sequence encodes CATSNTSGSSNEQFF.

This clonotype was seen more than once but under ten times. CDR3 bases: TGTGCCAGCAGTTTCGGACAGAGCTCCTATAATTCACCCCTCCACTTT. As protein: CASSFGQSSYNSPLHF. The chain uses TRBV27 and TRBJ1-6, with D maybe TRBD1 (6 bases). Germline V gene lookup returns CDR1 MNHEY and CDR2 SMNVEV (reference sequence). The ends were cut back, 3 bases at V and 0 bases at J, with 9 bases in the middle. The CDR3 is 16 amino acids.

V and J are TRBV28 and TRBJ2-7; D perhaps matches TRBD1 (5 bases). V lost 8 bases, J lost 1 base, and 15 bases lay in between. Looked up from germline, CDR1 is MDHEN and CDR2 is SYDVKM. The CDR3 consists of 14 residues. The CDR3 sequence is CASVKAGISYEQYF. The DNA of the CDR3 is TGTGCCAGCGTTAAGGCAGGGATTTCCTACGAGCAGTACTTC.

This clonotype was counted only a few times. The V call is TRBV6-5, the J call TRBJ1-5; the D gene is possibly TRBD1 (6 bases). CDR3 length equals 16 residues. CDR1 and CDR2 from the germline V gene are MNHEY and SVGAGI. V gave up 0 bases and J gave up 3 bases, with 12 bases separating them. The CDR3 coding sequence is TGTGCCAGCAGTTACTCTGGGGGGCGGAACAATCAGCCCCAGCATTTT. Its translation: CASSYSGGRNNQPQHF.

V is TRBV5-6 and J is TRBJ2-5, with D tentatively TRBD2 (5 bases). Trimming took 0 bases from V and 1 from J, leaving 16 bases between them. Per germline, CDR1 SGHDT and CDR2 YYEEEE. This CDR3 contains 17 residues. The CDR3 loop reads CASSLGRTRGRQETQYF. The CDR3 DNA reads as TGTGCCAGCAGCTTGGGCCGGACCCGGGGTCGCCAAGAGACCCAGTACTTC.

This clonotype was seen a few times. The V gene is TRBV19, the J gene TRBJ1-5; 7 bases align to TRBD1. V lost 2 bases, J lost 0 bases, and 10 bases stayed unmatched. Germline CDR1 and CDR2: LNHDA and SQIVND (reference sequence). This CDR3 is built from 18 residues. CDR3 sequence: CASSIPLLRTGSNQPQHF. The CDR3 DNA is TGTGCCAGTAGTATACCGCTCCTCCGGACAGGTAGCAATCAGCCCCAGCATTTT.

V usage is TRBV7-9 and J usage is TRBJ2-4, with D perhaps matching TRBD1 (6 bases). The CDR3 has 18 residues. Germline CDR1 and CDR2: SEHNR and FQNEAQ (reference sequence). V shed 1 base and J shed 2 bases, with 18 bases lying between them. For the CDR3, the DNA is TGTGCCAGCAGCTTAGATCCATACAGGGTCCCACCCAAAAACATTCAGTACTTC. It translates to CASSLDPYRVPPKNIQYF.

The rearrangement links TRBV19 to TRBJ2-3, with D possibly matching TRBD1 (6 bases). The CDR3 length is 14 residues. Germline V gene sequence: CDR1 LNHDA, CDR2 SQIVND (reference sequence). Deletions cut 2 bases from V and 1 base from J, with 7 bases between. CDR3 in DNA: TGTGCCAGTAGTATAAGACAGGGCACAGATACGCAGTATTTT. This sequence encodes CASSIRQGTDTQYF.

The rearrangement joins TRBV20-1 to TRBJ2-5, with a possible D match to TRBD1 (5 bases). The germline CDR1 and CDR2 sequences are DFQATT and SNEGSKA (reference sequence). The CDR3 is 15 amino acids. The V and J ends lost 2 bases and 2 bases respectively, with 15 bases between them. CDR3 sequence: CSARPETAMQETQYF. The CDR3 coding sequence is TGCAGTGCTAGACCAGAGACAGCGATGCAAGAGACCCAGTACTTC.

The chain employs TRBV20-1 and TRBJ1-1; D ambiguous. Germline assignment: CDR1 DFQATT and CDR2 SNEGSKA (reference sequence). Trimming removed 4 bases from V and 3 bases from J, with 18 bases in between. The CDR3 is 15 amino acids. CDR3: CSATIAMKGDTEAFF. CDR3 bases: TGCAGTGCTACAATTGCAATGAAGGGTGACACTGAAGCTTTCTTT.